The 32 T cell receptor beta chains below were found in one sample sequenced in a study of identical twins. One entry per CDR3 protein results from TCRdb running MiXCR on the 5' RACE reads. The table includes 240,000 or so distinct CDR3 sequences, approximately 12% detected once. These records were also assigned to another study, of yellow fever vaccine responses in identical twins.

Sequenced: memory (CD45RO+) T cells sorted from blood. These receptors were obtained from a woman in her late teens or twenties in good health.

This clonotype showed up just a few times. The gene calls are TRBV6-5 and TRBJ2-1; TRBD2 matches at 11 bases. V dropped 4 bases and J dropped 5; count of bases not matched to a gene: 7. CDR3 length equals 16 residues. The germline V gene has CDR1 MNHEY and CDR2 SVGAGI. In DNA, the CDR3 is TGTGCCAGCAGTTCCGGACTAGCGGGCGCAAACAATGAGCAGTTCTTC. Amino acids: CASSSGLAGANNEQFF.

The gene calls are TRBV7-2 and TRBJ2-1; D is undetermined. The V gene lost 2 bases and the J gene lost 4 bases, with 12 bases spanning the gap. The CDR3 extends over 15 amino acids. Germline V gives CDR1 SGHTA, CDR2 FQGNSA. The CDR3 loop reads CASSLTRGSYNEQFF. The DNA of the CDR3 is TGTGCCAGCAGCTTAACTCGCGGCTCATACAATGAGCAGTTCTTC. The entire variable domain, with the rest obtained from reference TRBV7-2 and TRBJ2-1, is as follows: GAGVSQSPSNKVTEKGKDVELRCDPISGHTALYWYRQSLGQGLEFLIYFQGNSAPDKSGLPSDRFSAERTGGSVSTLTIQRTQQEDSAVYLCASSLTRGSYNEQFFGPGTRLTVL.

This clonotype has more than one count but fewer than ten. This chain connects TRBV6-5 to TRBJ2-1; 8 positions match TRBD1. Unmatched junction bases numbered 4, after V lost 2 bases and J lost 4 bases. CDR3 length equals 15 residues. Per the germline V gene, CDR1 is MNHEY and CDR2 is SVGAGI. The CDR3 DNA is TGTGCCAGCAGTTACCAGGGGGCCTGGTACAATGAGCAGTTCTTC. Amino acid sequence: CASSYQGAWYNEQFF.

This clonotype was detected a few times. The gene calls are TRBV9 and TRBJ2-7; D is unresolved. V dropped 0 bases and J dropped 1 base, with 8 bases sitting between them. CDR3 length equals 14 residues. Per the germline V gene, CDR1 is SGDLS and CDR2 is YYNGEE. CDR3 sequence: CASSVGAVSYEQYF. The CDR3 nucleotides are TGTGCCAGCAGCGTAGGGGCAGTGTCCTACGAGCAGTACTTC.

For this clonotype: A much bigger clone sits one base away, suggesting this may be a read error. The chain joins TRBV3-1 to TRBJ1-5; a possible D gene is TRBD1 (6 bases). The CDR3 has 18 amino acids. The germline CDR1 and CDR2 sequences are LGHDT and YNNKEL (reference sequence). CDR3 residues: CATSQAGGGTSLNQPQHF. The DNA of the CDR3 is TGTGCCACCAGCCAAGCGGGCGGGGGGACATCTCTCAATCAGCCCCAGCATTTT.

The chain couples TRBV5-6 to TRBJ2-7, with D perhaps TRBD2 (6 bases). Deletions cut 2 bases from V and 1 base from J, with 13 bases between. The CDR3 is made up of 15 amino acids. Germline V lookup: CDR1 SGHDT, CDR2 YYEEEE. CDR3 amino acids: CASSFSPGRSYEQYF. In DNA, the CDR3 is TGTGCCAGCAGCTTCTCTCCAGGGAGGTCCTACGAGCAGTACTTC.

Only a few counts were recorded for this clonotype. The chain recombines TRBV27 with TRBJ1-4; maybe TRBD1 (6 bases). V was pared by 3 bases and J by 3 bases, with 8 bases between. Germline V gene sequence: CDR1 MNHEY, CDR2 SMNVEV (reference sequence). There are 14 residues in the CDR3. The CDR3 DNA reads TGTGCCAGCAGTTTTCAGGGGCCTAATGAAAAACTGTTTTTT. The encoded protein is CASSFQGPNEKLFF.

This clonotype has a handful of counts. The rearrangement joins TRBV5-6 to TRBJ2-3; TRBD2 matches at 8 bases. The V gene end was trimmed by 1 base and the J gene end by 4 bases; junction bases not matched to a gene: 14. There are 18 residues in the CDR3. CDR1 and CDR2 from the germline V gene are SGHDT and YYEEEE. The CDR3 protein is CASSLFGGGLGNADTQYF. The CDR3 DNA reads TGTGCCAGCAGCTTGTTCGGGGGGGGCCTGGGAAATGCAGATACGCAGTATTTT.

This clonotype occurred a few times. The chain has TRBV5-1 and TRBJ2-3, with D unresolved. Germline V gives CDR1 SGHRS, CDR2 YFSETQ. V lost 4 bases and J 1 base, leaving 19 bases between the germline ends. The length of the CDR3 is 17 residues. The CDR3, as DNA: TGCGCCAGCAGCCCTCCGGCCAGTTTCCGCGGCACAGATACGCAGTATTTT. This codes for CASSPPASFRGTDTQYF.

This clonotype was picked up one time. The V gene is TRBV27, the J gene TRBJ2-3, with 11 bases aligning to TRBD2. The trim removed 5 bases at V and 2 bases at J, leaving 18 bases unmatched. The V gene's germline CDR1 is MNHEY and CDR2 SMNVEV (reference sequence). The CDR3 loop spans 20 amino acids. This CDR3 is CASSAKTPGLAALFTDTQYF. The CDR3 nucleotides read TGTGCCAGCAGTGCCAAAACCCCGGGACTAGCGGCACTATTCACAGATACGCAGTATTTT.

The chain links TRBV12-3 or TRBV12-4 to TRBJ2-7; no reliable D call. The V and J ends lost 1 base and 2 bases respectively, with 6 bases between them. The CDR3 contains 13 residues. The CDR3 sequence: CASSLGVPYEQYF. The CDR3 DNA reads as TGTGCCAGCAGTTTAGGGGTCCCCTACGAGCAGTACTTC.

This chain links TRBV6-5 with TRBJ1-6, with D hard to call. Trimming removed 2 bases from V and 9 bases from J, with 5 bases in between. There are 12 residues in the CDR3. CDR1 and CDR2 (germline): MNHEY, SVGAGI. The CDR3 nucleotides are TGTGCCAGCAGTTACGGCAGTTCACCCCTCCACTTT. This translates into CASSYGSSPLHF.

This clonotype was observed at least ten times. J is TRBJ2-1 and V is TRBV6-4, with TRBD2 matching 8 bases. V lost 4 bases and J lost 6; bases outside the gene matches: 2. The CDR3 has 13 residues. Germline V gives CDR1 MRHNA, CDR2 SNTAGT. CDR3 sequence reads: CASSAGTSNEQFF. CDR3 nucleotides: TGTGCCAGCAGTGCCGGGACTAGCAATGAGCAGTTCTTC.

The gene calls are TRBV5-1 and TRBJ1-2; 8 positions agree with TRBD1. The CDR3 length is 13 residues. The V and J ends lost 0 bases and 8 bases, in that order; junction bases with no gene match: 3. Germline V CDR1 and CDR2: SGHRS, YFSETQ. CDR3 amino acids: CASSLDAGGGYTF. Written as DNA, the CDR3 is TGCGCCAGCAGCTTGGATGCAGGGGGCGGCTACACCTTC.

This clonotype was recorded a few times. The chain employs TRBV28 and TRBJ2-5, with 10 bases aligning to TRBD2. V dropped 5 bases and J dropped 2; count of bases not matched to a gene: 5. Germline lookup yields CDR1 MDHEN and CDR2 SYDVKM. CDR3 length equals 15 residues. The CDR3 DNA reads as TGTGCCAGCAGTGGGACTAGCGTGAGACAAGAGACCCAGTACTTC. Translated: CASSGTSVRQETQYF.

The gene calls are TRBV10-3 and TRBJ2-5, with TRBD2 matching over 7 bases. This CDR3 is 13 amino acids long. Germline V gene sequence: CDR1 ENHRY, CDR2 SYGVKD. V was pared by 8 bases and J by 0 bases, with 3 bases of the junction left unmatched. CDR3 in DNA: TGTGCCATCCGGCTAGCGGACCAAGAGACCCAGTACTTC. It is translated as CAIRLADQETQYF.

This clonotype was recorded many times. The CDR3 nucleotides read TGTGCCAGCAGCTTAGGGACTAGCGGGAGCACCGGGGAGCTGTTTTTT. This gives the protein CASSLGTSGSTGELFF. The chain has TRBV11-2 and TRBJ2-2; 13 bases match TRBD2. Germline trimming cut 1 base from V and 4 bases from J; bases unmatched to any gene: 0. The germline gives CDR1 SGHAT, CDR2 FQNNGV. The CDR3 runs to 16 residues.

The gene calls are TRBV3-1 and TRBJ2-3, with 9 bases aligning to TRBD2. This CDR3 spans 14 amino acids. The V gene's germline CDR1 is LGHDT and CDR2 YNNKEL (reference sequence). J lost 6 bases, V lost 6 bases, and 7 bases had no gene match. CDR3 sequence: CASRRGGAGDTQYF. The DNA for the CDR3 is TGTGCCAGCAGACGCGGGGGGGCCGGGGATACGCAGTATTTT.

The chain combines TRBV6-2 or TRBV6-3 with TRBJ2-7; no clear D gene. Per germline, CDR1 MNHEY and CDR2 SVGEGT. V lost 0 bases, J lost 6 bases, and 9 bases lay in between. The CDR3 length is 13 residues. The DNA for the CDR3 is TGTGCCAGCAGTTACTCGATAGTATCCGAGCAGTACTTC. Its translation is CASSYSIVSEQYF.

The sample holds a few counts of this clonotype. The V call is TRBV6-5, the J call TRBJ1-4; D ambiguous. The CDR3 has 14 amino acids. Between the trimmed V and J ends, which lost 3 bases and 2 bases, there was a span of 7 bases. Germline CDR1 MNHEY, CDR2 SVGAGI. The CDR3: CASSYGRTNEKLFF. The CDR3 region has the DNA TGTGCCAGCAGTTATGGCAGGACTAATGAAAAACTGTTTTTT.

A word on this clonotype: This may stem from a read error, because a much larger clone lies one nucleotide away. CDR3 loop: CASSRTGGTETQHF. The CDR3 region has the DNA TGTGCCAGCAGCAGGACAGGGGGCACAGAGACCCAGCACTTC. This sequence joins TRBV2 and TRBJ2-5, with 11 bases that match TRBD1. This CDR3 comprises 14 residues. Per the germline V gene, CDR1 is SNHLY and CDR2 is FYNNEI.

This chain connects TRBV24-1 to TRBJ2-5; perhaps TRBD1 as D (5 bases). The CDR3 sequence is 14 residues long. Germline V gene data show CDR1 as KGHDR and CDR2 as SFDVKD. Deletions cut 1 base from V and 4 bases from J, with 9 bases between. Here the CDR3 reads CATSDFTGPETQYF. CDR3 bases: TGTGCCACCAGTGATTTTACAGGTCCAGAGACCCAGTACTTC.

The rearrangement joins TRBV3-1 to TRBJ2-7; D might be TRBD2 (5 bases). Germline V gene data show CDR1 as LGHDT and CDR2 as YNNKEL (reference sequence). Trimming took off 1 base at V and 7 bases at J, with 5 bases between the two ends. The CDR3 is 11 amino acids. The CDR3 sequence: CASSQGEEQYF. The DNA of the CDR3 is TGTGCCAGCAGCCAAGGGGAGGAGCAGTACTTC.

To note about this clonotype: An end of the junction differs from the germline gene, which may be a read error. The chain joins TRBV5-1 to TRBJ2-1; D is possibly TRBD2 (6 bases). Germline lookup yields CDR1 SGHRS and CDR2 YFSETQ. CDR3 length equals 14 residues. In DNA, the CDR3 is TGCGCCTGCAGCCTCATGGACTACCACAATGAGCAGTTCTTC. It translates to CACSLMDYHNEQFF. Full variable domain (missing parts from reference TRBV5-1 and TRBJ2-1): KAGVTQTPRYLIKTRGQQVTLSCSPISGHRSVSWYQQTPGQGLQFLFEYFSETQRNKGNFPGRFSGRQFSNSRSEMNVSTLELGDSALYLCACSLMDYHNEQFFGPGTRLTVL.

The genes are TRBV28 and TRBJ2-5; 9 bases map to TRBD1. CDR1 and CDR2 from the germline V gene are MDHEN and SYDVKM. With 3 bases clipped from V and 2 bases from J, the junction kept 10 bases outside the gene matches. The CDR3 has 17 residues. CDR3 bases: TGTGCCAGCAGTTTTGATCGTAGTGGGACAGGGCAAGAGACCCAGTACTTC. This codes for CASSFDRSGTGQETQYF.

This clonotype was observed a few times. V and J are TRBV30 and TRBJ2-3, with TRBD2 identical over 10 bases. Trimming removed 5 bases from V and 1 base from J; junction bases left unmatched: 0. The CDR3 contains 13 residues. Germline V gene lookup returns CDR1 GTSNPN and CDR2 SVGIG (reference sequence). CDR3 protein: CAWGTSGTDTQYF. CDR3 nucleotide sequence: TGTGCCTGGGGGACTAGCGGCACAGATACGCAGTATTTT.

The table lists this clonotype with a few counts. The V gene is TRBV11-2, the J gene TRBJ2-3, with TRBD2 as a possible D gene (5 bases). Germline CDR1 SGHAT, CDR2 FQNNGV. Trimming pared 5 bases from V and 6 bases from J, leaving 15 bases between. There are 14 residues in the CDR3. CDR3 coding DNA: TGTGCCAGCAGCCTCGGAACGGGAATGGATACGCAGTATTTT. Its translation is CASSLGTGMDTQYF.

This clonotype was recorded at least ten times. V is TRBV20-1 and J is TRBJ1-2, with TRBD1 matching 10 bases. This CDR3 is 14 amino acids long. Trimming at V came to 6 bases and at J to 1 base, leaving 5 bases not matched to a gene. Germline V gene lookup returns CDR1 DFQATT and CDR2 SNEGSKA (reference sequence). For the CDR3, the DNA is TGCAGTGCGACCGGGACAGGGGATAACTATGGCTACACCTTC. It specifies CSATGTGDNYGYTF.

This clonotype was recorded many times. The rearrangement links TRBV20-1 to TRBJ2-3; 8 nucleotides line up with TRBD2. The germline CDR1 and CDR2 sequences are DFQATT and SNEGSKA (reference sequence). The CDR3 totals 14 residues. V was clipped by 6 bases and J by 2 bases; unmatched bases: 7. This CDR3 reads CSAWREALTDTQYF. For the CDR3, the DNA is TGCAGTGCGTGGCGGGAGGCCCTCACAGATACGCAGTATTTT.

The V gene is TRBV9, the J gene TRBJ1-1; 7 positions agree with TRBD1. With V trimmed by 0 bases and J by 3 bases, 5 bases remained unmatched. This CDR3 comprises 15 residues. CDR1 and CDR2 from the germline V gene are SGDLS and YYNGEE. In nucleotides, the CDR3 is TGTGCCAGCAGCGTAGGCGGACAGGCTTACACTGAAGCTTTCTTT. Residues: CASSVGGQAYTEAFF.

This clonotype was seen ten or more times. The rearrangement uses TRBV7-2 and TRBJ2-1; 8 nucleotides agree with TRBD1. The CDR3 sequence is 16 residues long. Germline loops: CDR1 SGHTA, CDR2 FQGNSA. With V trimmed by 8 bases and J by 5 bases, 14 bases remained unmatched. This CDR3 reads CASSPHEQGGHNEQFF. CDR3 nucleotides: TGTGCCAGCTCCCCACACGAACAGGGGGGCCACAATGAGCAGTTCTTC.

The rearrangement joins TRBV25-1 to TRBJ1-1; D may be TRBD1 (5 bases). Between the trimmed V and J ends, which lost 3 bases and 11 bases, there was a span of 25 bases. The CDR3 consists of 16 residues. Germline assignment: CDR1 MGHDK and CDR2 SYGVNS. Here the CDR3 DNA reads TGTGCCAGCAGTGAGTCGGGGCAAGGTTTCGGCTTTCGGGCTTTCTTT. Encoded protein: CASSESGQGFGFRAFF.